Following are 10 T cell receptor beta chains from one sample sequenced in a study of regulatory T cells in long-lasting Graves disease (dated by TCRdb to the early 2020s). Receptor amplification or capture employed multiplex PCR. These reads were obtained on an Illumina HiSeq 4000. TCR beta libraries were built with iRepertoire HTBI primers and Arm-PCR amplification of CDR3 regions. TCRdb trimmed the raw reads at Q25, called clones with MiXCR and kept productive beta chains. CDR3 protein sequences are deduplicated, and each keeps its most common genes and DNA. The table for this sample lists about 530,000 distinct CDR3 sequences; about 16% of them were counted only once. Approximately 25% of the sample rests with the top ten. Explained via the paper, the time point label denotes: newly diagnosed GD, antithyroid drugs for less than 3 months. For both TCR sequencing and RNA sequencing, RNA was extracted from PBMCs in TRIzol.

These same data were also listed under a study on T cells in Graves' hyperthyroidism and ophthalmopathy.

Sample: peripheral blood mononuclear cells (PBMCs), taken at new diagnosis, from a patient treated with antithyroid drugs. The receptors stem from a middle-aged woman with Graves disease. Donor details come from another sample of the same person, matched by shared clones.

The chain joins TRBV2 to TRBJ2-3; 8 bases are a match to TRBD1. The J call may be faulty, since TRBJ2-7 better matches the DNA end. Germline assignment: CDR1 SNHLY and CDR2 FYNNEI. CDR3 length: 15 residues. The CDR3: CASTPSDRAPYEQYF. CDR3 bases: TGTGCCAGCACTCCCTCGGACAGGGCCCCCTACGAGCAGTACTTC.

This clonotype has ten or more counts. The chain carries TRBV12-3 or TRBV12-4 and TRBJ2-2; possibly TRBD1 or TRBD2 for D (6 bases each). The V and J ends lost 6 bases and 4 bases respectively, with 15 bases between them. The length of the CDR3 is 15 residues. This chain's CDR3 is CASSLRGPGTGELFF. The CDR3 bases are TGTGCCAGCAGCCTACGGGGGCCGGGCACCGGGGAGCTGTTTTTT.

Ten or more counts support this clonotype. This chain links TRBV10-3 with TRBJ2-7; D might be TRBD2 (5 bases). The CDR3 extends over 11 amino acids. Germline loops: CDR1 ENHRY, CDR2 SYGVKD. Between the trimmed V and J ends, which lost 6 bases and 3 bases, there was a span of 6 bases. The CDR3 nucleotides read TGTGCCATCAGCGGGGACTACGAGCAGTACTTC. It specifies CAISGDYEQYF.

The sample holds a few counts of this clonotype. The chain recombines TRBV3-1 with TRBJ2-1; D is unclear. This CDR3 has 17 residues. Trimming pared 0 bases from V and 2 bases from J, leaving 14 bases between. The germline V gene has CDR1 LGHDT and CDR2 YNNKEL (reference sequence). The CDR3 bases are TGTGCCAGCAGCCAAGATGTAGGACGAAGCCCCTACAATGAGCAGTTCTTC. Its protein product is CASSQDVGRSPYNEQFF.

As concerns this clonotype: A read error may be the cause here, since a much bigger clone is one base away. The rearrangement links TRBV20-1 to TRBJ2-1, with 7 bases aligning to TRBD2. This CDR3 spans 15 amino acids. The germline V gene has CDR1 DFQATT and CDR2 SNEGSKA (reference sequence). CDR3 sequence (DNA): TGCAGTGCTGAACGACGGGACTACACTTACAATGAGCCGTTCTTC. It specifies CSAERRDYTYNEPFF.

The chain recombines TRBV7-9 with TRBJ1-5; 9 bases agree with TRBD1. The V gene's germline CDR1 is SEHNR and CDR2 FQNEAQ (reference sequence). The J segment lost 8 bases and the V segment lost 4 bases, leaving 6 bases of the junction unmatched. The CDR3 is 14 amino acids. This CDR3 is CASSSTGGGEPQHF. CDR3 nucleotide sequence: TGTGCCAGCAGCTCTACAGGGGGCGGCGAGCCCCAGCATTTT.

This clonotype was recorded many times. The chain joins TRBV12-5 to TRBJ2-5, with TRBD2 matching 11 bases. Germline V gives CDR1 LGHNT, CDR2 FRNRAP. J was trimmed by 8 bases and V by 1 base; bases with no gene match: 6. The CDR3 runs to 15 residues. The CDR3 DNA sequence: TGTGCTAGTGGTTTGGGAACTAGCGGGGGAGACACCCAGTACTTC. As protein: CASGLGTSGGDTQYF.

This clonotype was counted between two and nine times. The rearrangement uses TRBV7-2 and TRBJ1-2; TRBD1 is a possible D gene (5 bases). Germline CDR1 and CDR2: SGHTA and FQGNSA. V lost 2 bases and J 4 bases, leaving 17 bases between the germline ends. This CDR3 spans 16 amino acids. This CDR3 is CASSLTPGPLSYGYTF. The CDR3 nucleotides read TGTGCCAGCAGCTTAACGCCGGGACCTCTTTCCTATGGCTACACCTTC.

The V and J genes are TRBV6-1 and TRBJ1-1; 7 positions agree with TRBD1. V was pared by 5 bases and J by 0 bases, with 6 bases of the junction left unmatched. This CDR3 has 15 residues. Germline loops: CDR1 MNHNS, CDR2 SASEGT. The CDR3 sequence: CASSRQQGLNTEAFF. As DNA, the CDR3 is TGTGCCAGCAGTCGCCAACAGGGGCTGAACACTGAAGCTTTCTTT.

There are many counts of this clonotype. The V gene is TRBV6-1, the J gene TRBJ1-5; D remains ambiguous. The CDR3 extends over 16 amino acids. Germline V CDR1 and CDR2: MNHNS, SASEGT. Trimming removed 7 bases at V and 9 bases at J, with 25 bases between. The CDR3: CASMEPSMRTRRPQHF. DNA of the CDR3: TGTGCCAGCATGGAGCCCTCTATGAGGACGCGAAGGCCCCAGCATTTT.